These T cell receptor beta chains were read from a single sample in a study of blood T cells in healthy people across ages. TCRdb analysed the 5' RACE reads with MiXCR anew, one entry per CDR3 protein. The profile shows fewer than 800,000 distinct CDR3 sequences, roughly 50% of them singletons. Sample: blood. The receptors originated from an older woman in good health. CDR3s include the opening cysteine and the closing phenylalanine or tryptophan. The D gene is left open where the match is weak. Size is stated for part of the rows, as once, few or many counts, or as a class when the clone is expanded.

V: TRBV7-9; D: NA; J: TRBJ1-4; size: NA; DNA: TGTGCCAGCAGCTTAGTATGGGGCTCTGAAAAACTGTTTTTT; CDR3: CASSLVWGSEKLFF
V: TRBV7-3; D: TRBD2; J: TRBJ2-3; size: NA; DNA: TGTGCCAGCGGCTTCTACCCAGCGGGAGAAGATACGCAGTATTTT; CDR3: CASGFYPAGEDTQYF
V: TRBV2; D: NA; J: TRBJ2-4; size: NA; DNA: TGTGCCAGCATGTGGGGGGCCAAAAACATTCAGTACTTC; CDR3: CASMWGAKNIQYF
V: TRBV6-2/TRBV6-3; D: NA; J: TRBJ2-1; size: NA; DNA: TGTGCCAGCAGCAACCGCCTGGGGACGGGGCAGTTCTTC; CDR3: CASSNRLGTGQFF
V: TRBV11-2; D: NA; J: TRBJ2-7; size: few; DNA: TGTGCCAGCAGCCCACGACCTTTAGCACAAGGCGAGCAGTACTTC; CDR3: CASSPRPLAQGEQYF
V: TRBV9; D: NA; J: TRBJ1-2; size: NA; DNA: TGTGCCAGCAGCTATGACCCGGGACCCTCAGATGGCTACACCTTC; CDR3: CASSYDPGPSDGYTF
V: TRBV5-1; D: NA; J: TRBJ1-1; size: NA; DNA: TGCGCCAGCAGCTTATGGGCCAAGAACACTGAAGCTTTCTTT; CDR3: CASSLWAKNTEAFF
V: TRBV6-6; D: TRBD2; J: TRBJ2-1; size: NA; DNA: TGTGCCAGCAGTCCTAGCGGGGCAGGAAGTGAGCAGTTCTTC; CDR3: CASSPSGAGSEQFF
V: TRBV25-1; D: TRBD1; J: TRBJ2-5; size: NA; DNA: TGTGCCAGCAGTGAGACAGGGCCATTATTCCGGCATGAGCAGTACTTC; CDR3: CASSETGPLFRHEQYF
V: TRBV29-1; D: NA; J: TRBJ1-1; size: NA; DNA: TGCAGCGTTGTTCGCCAGAGGAACACTGAAGCTTTCTTT; CDR3: CSVVRQRNTEAFF
V: TRBV18; D: NA; J: TRBJ2-4; size: NA; DNA: TGTGCCAGCTCACCCGGCCGGGAGATCAACATTCAGTACTTC; CDR3: CASSPGREINIQYF
V: TRBV27; D: TRBD1; J: TRBJ2-7; size: once; DNA: TGTGCCAGCAGTTGGGGACAGGGGGCCTACGAGCAGTACTTC; CDR3: CASSWGQGAYEQYF
V: TRBV2; D: NA; J: TRBJ2-1; size: NA; DNA: TGTGCCAGCAGGGGGGTTTTGGGACAACCATACAATGAGCAGTTCTTC; CDR3: CASRGVLGQPYNEQFF
V: TRBV3-1; D: TRBD2; J: TRBJ2-1; size: few; DNA: TGTGCCAGCAAAGTGAGGGGGACTAGCGGGATTGCTGAGCAGTTCTTC; CDR3: CASKVRGTSGIAEQFF
V: TRBV7-9; D: NA; J: TRBJ2-7; size: few; DNA: TGTGCCAGCAGCTTAGGTAGCGACGAGCAGTACTTC; CDR3: CASSLGSDEQYF
V: TRBV11-1; D: TRBD1; J: TRBJ2-2; size: NA; DNA: TGTGCCAGTAGCTCTGGGACAGGGGCGAACGGGGAGCTGTTTTTT; CDR3: CASSSGTGANGELFF
V: TRBV7-2; D: NA; J: TRBJ1-1; size: NA; DNA: TGTGCCAGCAGCTTATACGGCGACGCTTTCTTT; CDR3: CASSLYGDAFF
V: TRBV7-3; D: NA; J: TRBJ2-1; size: few; DNA: TGTGCCAGCAGCTTAGGGTCAGGGACACACCATGAGCAGTTCTTC; CDR3: CASSLGSGTHHEQFF
V: TRBV12-3/TRBV12-4; D: NA; J: TRBJ2-7; size: NA; DNA: TGTGCCAGCAAGTCTTACCTTTCCTCCTACGAGCAGTACTTC; CDR3: CASKSYLSSYEQYF
V: TRBV9; D: NA; J: TRBJ2-1; size: few; DNA: TGTGCCAGCAGCGTAGATAACAATGAGCAGTTCTTC; CDR3: CASSVDNNEQFF
V: TRBV21-1; D: NA; J: TRBJ1-2; size: NA; DNA: TGTGCCAGCAGCAAAAGCACGATGAGAGTGGGCTATGGCTACACCTTC; CDR3: CASSKSTMRVGYGYTF
V: TRBV12-3/TRBV12-4; D: TRBD1; J: TRBJ1-1; size: NA; DNA: TGTGCCAGCAGTATCAGGGGGCTTAACCCTGAAGCTTTCTTT; CDR3: CASSIRGLNPEAFF
V: TRBV6-2/TRBV6-3; D: NA; J: TRBJ1-4; size: NA; DNA: TGTGCTAGCAGTTACGGACAGAAAGATGAAAAACTGTTTTTT; CDR3: CASSYGQKDEKLFF
V: TRBV18; D: NA; J: TRBJ1-5; size: once; DNA: TGTGCCAGCTCACCATCCAGAGATAAACCCCAGCATTTT; CDR3: CASSPSRDKPQHF
V: TRBV19; D: TRBD2; J: TRBJ2-3; size: many; DNA: TGTGCCAGTAGCCAAGGACTAGCGGGAGGCACAGATACGCAGTATTTT; CDR3: CASSQGLAGGTDTQYF
V: TRBV29-1; D: TRBD2; J: TRBJ2-7; size: NA; DNA: TGCAGCGTTGGAGGAGGCGGGGGGTCTTCCTACGAGCAGTACTTC; CDR3: CSVGGGGGSSYEQYF
V: TRBV3-1; D: NA; J: TRBJ1-2; size: NA; DNA: TGTACCAGCAGCCAAGTTGTAGGCAACTATGGCTACACCTTC; CDR3: CTSSQVVGNYGYTF
V: TRBV6-2/TRBV6-3; D: NA; J: TRBJ2-7; size: once; DNA: TGTGCCAGCAGGCGCCCAGGGGAAGTATACGAGCAGTACTTC; CDR3: CASRRPGEVYEQYF
V: TRBV7-9; D: NA; J: TRBJ2-3; size: NA; DNA: TGTGCCAGCTCCCGGAGTACCCCCGTAACAGATACGCAGTATTTT; CDR3: CASSRSTPVTDTQYF
V: TRBV5-1; D: NA; J: TRBJ2-7; size: NA; DNA: TGCGCCAGCAGCTTGCGGGGTAATGGGGACGAGCAGTACTTC; CDR3: CASSLRGNGDEQYF
V: TRBV20-1; D: TRBD2; J: TRBJ2-7; size: NA; DNA: TGCAGTGCTAGAGATGGGGGACTAGCGGGTTCCAACTCCTACGAGCAGTACTTC; CDR3: CSARDGGLAGSNSYEQYF
V: TRBV20-1; D: TRBD2; J: TRBJ2-1; size: NA; DNA: TGCAGTGCTAGAGATGCTGGCGGGAGACAGTTCTTC; CDR3: CSARDAGGRQFF
V: TRBV24-1; D: NA; J: TRBJ2-3; size: NA; DNA: TGTGCCACCAGTGACCCCGGAGGTGCTGGCACAGATACGCAGTATTTT; CDR3: CATSDPGGAGTDTQYF
V: TRBV7-2; D: TRBD1; J: TRBJ2-7; size: NA; DNA: TGTGCCAGCGGCAGACAGGGATCCTACGAGCAGTACTTC; CDR3: CASGRQGSYEQYF
V: TRBV9; D: NA; J: TRBJ1-6; size: NA; DNA: TGTGCCAGCAGCGTAGAGGCAGGCGGCTCACCCCTCCACTTT; CDR3: CASSVEAGGSPLHF
V: TRBV7-2; D: TRBD1; J: TRBJ2-7; size: few; DNA: TGTGCCAGCAGCTTAGATGGGACAGGGGGCTACGAGCAGTACTTC; CDR3: CASSLDGTGGYEQYF
V: TRBV10-3; D: TRBD1; J: TRBJ1-4; size: few; DNA: TGTGCCATCAGTGACCGGGACAGGGGTGGCGAAAAACTGTTTTTT; CDR3: CAISDRDRGGEKLFF
V: TRBV4-3; D: NA; J: TRBJ2-7; size: NA; DNA: TGCGCCAGCAGCCAACAACATGGGGACGGGTACGAGCAGTACTTC; CDR3: CASSQQHGDGYEQYF
V: TRBV2; D: NA; J: TRBJ2-4; size: few; DNA: TGTGCCAGCAAGGTTAGGGACATTCAGTACTTC; CDR3: CASKVRDIQYF
V: TRBV7-6; D: NA; J: TRBJ2-6; size: NA; DNA: TGTGCCAGCAGCTATTCAGGCTCTGGGGCCAACGTCCTGACTTTC; CDR3: CASSYSGSGANVLTF
V: TRBV4-2; D: NA; J: TRBJ1-6; size: NA; DNA: TGTGCCAGCAGCCAAGCCTTCCCCTCTTCACCCCTCCACTTT; CDR3: CASSQAFPSSPLHF
V: TRBV4-2; D: NA; J: TRBJ2-2; size: NA; DNA: TGTGCCAGCAGCCAAGAAGTAGGACGGGGGACGAACACCGGGGAGCTGTTTTTT; CDR3: CASSQEVGRGTNTGELFF
V: TRBV20-1; D: NA; J: TRBJ2-6; size: many; DNA: TGCAGTGCCCTTCCCAGCGCGGACTCTGGGGCCAACGTCCTGACTTTC; CDR3: CSALPSADSGANVLTF
V: TRBV29-1; D: NA; J: TRBJ2-2; size: NA; DNA: TGCAGCGTTGCTCGCAGCGACGCCGGGGAGCTGTTTTTT; CDR3: CSVARSDAGELFF
V: TRBV20-1; D: TRBD2; J: TRBJ2-7; size: NA; DNA: TGCAGTGCTAAGAAGAGCGGGAGGGCCGGCGAGCAGTACTTC; CDR3: CSAKKSGRAGEQYF
V: TRBV7-2; D: TRBD2; J: TRBJ2-7; size: NA; DNA: TGTGCCAGCAGCTCTCCCCCCCCAGGGACTAGCGGGAGCGGCAATGAGCAGTACTTC; CDR3: CASSSPPPGTSGSGNEQYF
V: TRBV7-2; D: NA; J: TRBJ2-1; size: few; DNA: TGTGCCAGCAGCACCCGACAGGACGGTGAGCAGTTCTTC; CDR3: CASSTRQDGEQFF
V: TRBV29-1; D: NA; J: TRBJ2-1; size: few; DNA: TGCAGCGCCGAAGCTAGGCGAGGTGAGCAGTTCTTC; CDR3: CSAEARRGEQFF
V: TRBV4-1; D: NA; J: TRBJ2-5; size: NA; DNA: TGCGCCAGCAGCCCCGCGGCACGACTAGTGGGGCAAGAGACCCAGTACTTC; CDR3: CASSPAARLVGQETQYF